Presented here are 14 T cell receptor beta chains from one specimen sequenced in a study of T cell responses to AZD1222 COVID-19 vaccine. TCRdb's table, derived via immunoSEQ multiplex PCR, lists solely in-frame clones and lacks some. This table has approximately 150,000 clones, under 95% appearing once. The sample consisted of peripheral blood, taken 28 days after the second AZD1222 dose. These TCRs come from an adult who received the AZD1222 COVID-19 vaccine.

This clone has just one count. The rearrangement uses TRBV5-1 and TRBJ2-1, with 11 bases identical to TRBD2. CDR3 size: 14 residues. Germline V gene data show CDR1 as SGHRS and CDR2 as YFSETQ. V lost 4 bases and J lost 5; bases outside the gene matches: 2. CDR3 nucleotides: TGCGCCAGCAGCCTGGGACTAGCGGACAATGAGCAGTTCTTC. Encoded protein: CASSLGLADNEQFF. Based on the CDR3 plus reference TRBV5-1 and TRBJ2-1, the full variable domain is KAGVTQTPRYLIKTRGQQVTLSCSPISGHRSVSWYQQTPGQGLQFLFEYFSETQRNKGNFPGRFSGRQFSNSRSEMNVSTLELGDSALYLCASSLGLADNEQFFGPGTRLTVL.

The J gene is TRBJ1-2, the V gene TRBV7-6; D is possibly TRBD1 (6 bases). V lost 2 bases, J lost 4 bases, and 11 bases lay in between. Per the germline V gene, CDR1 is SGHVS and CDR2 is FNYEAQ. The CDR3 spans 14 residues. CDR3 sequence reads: CASSLLQGGYGYTF. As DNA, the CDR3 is TGTGCCAGCAGCTTACTCCAAGGGGGCTATGGCTACACCTTC.

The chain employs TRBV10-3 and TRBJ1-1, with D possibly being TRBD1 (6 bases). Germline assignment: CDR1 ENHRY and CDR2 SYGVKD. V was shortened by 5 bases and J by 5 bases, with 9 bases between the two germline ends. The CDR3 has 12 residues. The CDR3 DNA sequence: TGTGCCATCAGTAAGGGGGGTACTGAAGCTTTCTTT. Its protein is CAISKGGTEAFF.

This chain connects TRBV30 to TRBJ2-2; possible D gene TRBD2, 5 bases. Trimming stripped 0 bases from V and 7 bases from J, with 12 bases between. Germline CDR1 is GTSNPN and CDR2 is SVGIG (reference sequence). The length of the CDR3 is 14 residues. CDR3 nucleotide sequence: TGTGCCTGGAGTGTAGGGCTAGCTGGCGGGGAGCTGTTTTTT. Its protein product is CAWSVGLAGGELFF.

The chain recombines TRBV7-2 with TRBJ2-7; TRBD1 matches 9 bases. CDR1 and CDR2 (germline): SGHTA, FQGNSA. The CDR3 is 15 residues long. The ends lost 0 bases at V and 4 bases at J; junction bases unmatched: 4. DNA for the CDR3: TGTGCCAGCAGCTTAGCGGGGACAGGGCAGTACGAGCAGTACTTC. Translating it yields CASSLAGTGQYEQYF.

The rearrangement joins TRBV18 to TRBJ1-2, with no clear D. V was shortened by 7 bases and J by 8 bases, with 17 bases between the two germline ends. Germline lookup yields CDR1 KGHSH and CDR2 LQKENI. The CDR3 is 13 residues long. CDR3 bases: TGTGCCAGCTTTACGGAAAATGGGAGCGGCTACACCTTC. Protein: CASFTENGSGYTF.

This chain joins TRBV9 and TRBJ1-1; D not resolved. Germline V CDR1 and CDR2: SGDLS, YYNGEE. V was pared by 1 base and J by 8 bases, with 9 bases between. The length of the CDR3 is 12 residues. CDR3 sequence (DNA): TGTGCCAGCAGCGTACGGGGAGGGGAAGCTTTCTTT. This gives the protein CASSVRGGEAFF. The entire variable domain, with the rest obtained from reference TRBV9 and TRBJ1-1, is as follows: DSGVTQTPKHLITATGQRVTLRCSPRSGDLSVYWYQQSLDQGLQFLIQYYNGEERAKGNILERFSAQQFPDLHSELNLSSLELGDSALYFCASSVRGGEAFFGQGTRLTVV.

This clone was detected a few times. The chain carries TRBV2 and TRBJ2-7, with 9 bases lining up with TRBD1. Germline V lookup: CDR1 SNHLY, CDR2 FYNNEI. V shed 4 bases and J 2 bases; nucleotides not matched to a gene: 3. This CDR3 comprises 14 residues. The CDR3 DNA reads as TGTGCCAGCAGTGCCGGGACAGGGACCTACGAGCAGTACTTC. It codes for CASSAGTGTYEQYF.

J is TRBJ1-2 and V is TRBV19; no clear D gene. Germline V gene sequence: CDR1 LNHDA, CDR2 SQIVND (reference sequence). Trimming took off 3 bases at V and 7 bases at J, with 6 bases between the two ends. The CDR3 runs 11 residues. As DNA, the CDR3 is TGTGCCAGTAGTATGTCTGGTGGCTACACCTTC. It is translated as CASSMSGGYTF.

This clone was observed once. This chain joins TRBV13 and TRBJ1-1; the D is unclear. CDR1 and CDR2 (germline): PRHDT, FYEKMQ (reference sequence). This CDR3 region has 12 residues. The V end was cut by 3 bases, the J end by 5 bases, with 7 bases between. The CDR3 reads CASSFGRTEAFF. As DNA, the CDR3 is TGTGCCAGCAGCTTCGGACGGACTGAAGCTTTCTTT. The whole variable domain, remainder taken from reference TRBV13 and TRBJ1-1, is AAGVIQSPRHLIKEKRETATLKCYPIPRHDTVYWYQQGPGQDPQFLISFYEKMQSDKGSIPDRFSAQQFSDYHSELNMSSLELGDSALYFCASSFGRTEAFFGQGTRLTVV.

The CDR3 protein is CASSQVKTGGTYEQYF. In DNA, the CDR3 is TGCGCCAGCAGCCAAGTTAAGACAGGCGGGACCTACGAGCAGTACTTC. The chain joins TRBV4-3 to TRBJ2-7; D tentatively reads TRBD1 or TRBD2 (6 bases each). V dropped 1 base and J dropped 2 bases, with 15 bases sitting between them. The CDR3 spans 16 residues. The germline V gene encodes CDR1 LGHNA and CDR2 YSLEER.

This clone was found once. CDR3 nucleotides: TGTGCCAGCAGCTTAAAGGGACTGAGCGGGAGTTTTGTATCCGGGGAGCTGTTTTTT. Its protein is CASSLKGLSGSFVSGELFF. The rearrangement links TRBV7-3 to TRBJ2-2, with TRBD2 matching over 8 bases. The length of the CDR3 is 19 residues. Germline CDR1 reads SGHTA; CDR2 reads FQGTGA. V shed 1 base, J shed 6 bases, and the junction held 16 bases outside the gene matches.

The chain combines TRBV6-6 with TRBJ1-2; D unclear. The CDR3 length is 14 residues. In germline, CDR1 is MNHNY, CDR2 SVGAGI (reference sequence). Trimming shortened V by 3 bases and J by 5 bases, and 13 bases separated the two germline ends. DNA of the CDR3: TGTGCCAGCAGTTATCTGTACGGAACATATGGCTACACCTTC. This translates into CASSYLYGTYGYTF.

CDR3 amino acids: CASSDGLAGAYNEQFF. The CDR3 coding sequence is TGTGCCAGCAGCGACGGACTAGCGGGCGCTTACAATGAGCAGTTCTTC. The rearrangement joins TRBV5-4 to TRBJ2-1; TRBD2 agrees at 11 bases. Trimming removed 4 bases from V and 4 bases from J; junction bases left unmatched: 7. The CDR3 consists of 16 residues. From germline, CDR1 is SGHNT and CDR2 YYREEE (reference sequence).